These 10 T cell receptor beta chains were sequenced from one sample in a study of OX40 agonist ivuxolimab in advanced cancers. Clones were read by immunoSEQ multiplex PCR, and TCRdb kept only the in-frame ones, dropping some. The sample lists approximately 100,000 clones; roughly 88% were seen once. The sample in question was CD4+ or CD8+ T cells sorted from blood, obtained in a trial of the OX40 agonist ivuxolimab. The receptors derive from an adult with an advanced solid tumor such as melanoma, head and neck, liver or kidney cancer.

The gene calls are TRBV25-1 and TRBJ1-2; no clear D gene. V lost 8 bases and J 4 bases, leaving 20 bases between the germline ends. Germline CDR1 reads MGHDK; CDR2 reads SYGVNS. The CDR3 is made up of 15 amino acids. The DNA for the CDR3 is TGTGCCAGCTCTACTCTCACGGACGGAACCTATGGCTACACCTTC. As protein: CASSTLTDGTYGYTF.

The chain carries TRBV28 and TRBJ1-2; the D gene is possibly TRBD1 (5 bases). The CDR3 runs to 19 residues. From germline, CDR1 is MDHEN and CDR2 SYDVKM. V was trimmed by 2 bases and J by 3 bases, leaving 25 bases between them. The CDR3 protein is CASSLVGTFGDQDDYGYTF. The CDR3 DNA sequence: TGTGCCAGCAGTTTAGTTGGGACTTTCGGAGATCAGGATGACTATGGCTACACCTTC.

This clone showed up just a few times. The J gene is TRBJ2-1, the V gene TRBV5-6; D is uncertain. Germline CDR1 reads SGHDT; CDR2 reads YYEEEE. This CDR3 has 15 residues. Trimming took off 0 bases at V and 1 base at J, with 8 bases between the two ends. The DNA of the CDR3 is TGTGCCAGCAGCTTGGATCCGAATTCCTACAATGAGCAGTTCTTC. Translation gives CASSLDPNSYNEQFF.

V usage is TRBV30 and J usage is TRBJ1-5; unclear D gene. Trimming cost V 0 bases and J 4 bases, with 10 bases left between them. Germline V lookup: CDR1 GTSNPN, CDR2 SVGIG (reference sequence). The CDR3 consists of 14 residues. The CDR3 reads CAWSVRRKNQPQHF. CDR3 coding DNA: TGTGCCTGGAGTGTACGCCGAAAAAATCAGCCCCAGCATTTT.

The rearrangement uses TRBV5-1 and TRBJ1-3; D unresolved. The V end lost 0 bases, the J end lost 0 bases, and 7 bases lay between the germline ends. CDR1 SGHRS and CDR2 YFSETQ come from the germline V gene. The CDR3 contains 15 residues. CDR3 sequence (DNA): TGCGCCAGCAGCTTGGATTTTAACTCTGGAAACACCATATATTTT. It is translated as CASSLDFNSGNTIYF.

This chain uses TRBV14 with TRBJ2-1; 11 nucleotides match TRBD2. The trim removed 4 bases at V and 2 bases at J, leaving 10 bases unmatched. This CDR3 comprises 18 residues. Germline V gene lookup returns CDR1 SGHDN and CDR2 FVKESK. DNA for the CDR3: TGTGCCAGCAGCCGCTTTTTTAGCGGGAGGGGGACCTACAATGAGCAGTTCTTC. This codes for CASSRFFSGRGTYNEQFF.

V is TRBV7-9 and J is TRBJ1-4, with 9 bases fitting TRBD1. The CDR3 is made up of 14 amino acids. The V gene end was trimmed by 5 bases and the J gene end by 8 bases; junction bases not matched to a gene: 6. Germline V gives CDR1 SEHNR, CDR2 FQNEAQ (reference sequence). CDR3 in amino acids: CASSRDRDHEKLFF. As DNA, the CDR3 is TGTGCCAGCAGCCGGGACAGGGATCACGAAAAACTGTTTTTT.

The chain has TRBV7-8 and TRBJ1-1; D is uncertain. The CDR3 loop spans 13 amino acids. Germline V gives CDR1 SGHVS, CDR2 FQNEAQ. The V and J ends lost 6 bases and 1 base respectively, with 9 bases between them. The CDR3 DNA is TGTGCCAGCAGACCCCCTGGGAACACTGAAGCTTTCTTT. It codes for CASRPPGNTEAFF.

This chain joins TRBV27 and TRBJ2-3; TRBD2 matches 7 bases. J lost 5 bases, V lost 2 bases, and 16 bases had no gene match. This CDR3 contains 18 residues. Germline CDR1 and CDR2: MNHEY and SMNVEV (reference sequence). The chain's CDR3 is CASSLRGVTPREGDTQYF. The CDR3 coding sequence is TGTGCCAGCAGTTTACGGGGAGTTACCCCCAGGGAGGGAGATACGCAGTATTTT.

This clone was detected only once. The chain couples TRBV7-2 to TRBJ2-3; D remains unclear. This CDR3 has 13 amino acids. The germline CDR1 and CDR2 sequences are SGHTA and FQGNSA. V lost 4 bases, J lost 1 base, and 6 bases lay in between. CDR3 nucleotides: TGTGCCAGCAGCTCCGTCGGCACAGATACGCAGTATTTT. Protein product: CASSSVGTDTQYF.